Sequencing of this T cell receptor (beta chain) was carried out in a study of T cell repertoires in aging, cancer and after chemotherapy. TCR beta rearrangements were amplified from peripheral blood genomic DNA. The length of the CDR3 is 13 residues. Germline CDR1 is SGHRS and CDR2 is YFSETQ. V was pared by 2 bases and J by 7 bases, with 9 bases between. TRB rearrangements spanning V, D and J were amplified using mixed TRB-A/B primers. MiXCR, run by TCRdb on the multiplex PCR reads, gives a single entry per CDR3 protein. The sample carries 7,000 or so distinct CDR3 sequences, about 31% recorded once. The chain couples TRBV5-1 to TRBJ2-2; D not resolved. This sequence originates from a human donor with a blood cancer. The donor label of this sample is uncertain. Sequencing used blood. The CDR3 DNA follows: TGCGCCAGCAGCTTAGGTCACCTCGGGGAGCTGTTTTTT. It encodes CASSLGHLGELFF.